These T cell receptor beta chains were read from a single sample in a study of T-cell reconstitution after alpha-beta-depleted transplantation in children. In TCRdb, the PCR reads were re-called with MiXCR into one record per CDR3 protein. The sample records 200,000 to 250,000 distinct CDR3 sequences, 6.5% to 9% being singletons. This specimen consisted of PBMCs, mostly from graft donor cells, obtained 180 days after TCRalphabeta/CD19-depleted stem cell transplant. The receptors originated from a male patient aged 10 to 17 who had a stem cell transplant for acute lymphoblastic leukemia, so the T cells may come from the graft donor. CDR3s include the opening cysteine and the closing phenylalanine or tryptophan.

J gene,V gene,CDR3 length,CDR3 protein
TRBJ1-6,TRBV6-5,15,CASSYTQGIGSPLHF
TRBJ2-7,TRBV6-2/TRBV6-3,21,CASSSYTGTGRDWGSIYEQYF
TRBJ2-1,TRBV28,16,CASSLIAGSHYNEQFF
TRBJ2-1,TRBV5-1,12,CASSPGGVEQFF
TRBJ1-4,TRBV2,15,CASSHPGQRNEKLFF
TRBJ2-2,TRBV6-2/TRBV6-3,15,CASSKGLANTGELFF
TRBJ1-6,TRBV11-2,15,CASSSHRGNNSPLHF
TRBJ2-7,TRBV19,13,CASSPGLASEQYF
TRBJ2-7,TRBV5-1,16,CASSLALAGLSYEQYF
TRBJ2-1,TRBV19,15,CASRGGAGVGNEQFF
TRBJ2-7,TRBV3-1,16,CASSQDTGGGPYEQYF
TRBJ2-3,TRBV19,13,CASSGSFTDTQYF
TRBJ2-6,TRBV2,15,CASRPLPSGANVLTF
TRBJ1-1,TRBV12-3/TRBV12-4,14,CASSLTGANTEAFF
TRBJ1-1,TRBV11-1,14,CASSRLGLNTEAFF
TRBJ2-7,TRBV18,16,CASSPPNLDSFYEQYF
TRBJ1-2,TRBV7-2,13,CASSLSGGDGYTF
TRBJ1-5,TRBV4-3,17,CASSQDSRTNNNQPQHF
TRBJ1-1,TRBV27,15,CASSLRGRVNTEAFF
TRBJ2-7,TRBV12-3/TRBV12-4,14,CASSTRLSSYEQYF